What follows describes a single T cell receptor (beta chain). Antigen unknown. Patients were excluded for uncontrolled infection, other autoimmune disease, pregnancy or lactation. Germline V gene sequence: CDR1 SGDLS, CDR2 YYNGEE. There are 16 residues in the CDR3. V lost 0 bases and J lost 3; bases outside the gene matches: 4. From RNA transcripts, TCR beta CDR3 regions were amplified. HTBI primers were the set used in a first-round RT-PCR of the TCR CDR3. Each CDR3 protein gets one entry after TCRdb re-called the multiplex PCR reads with MiXCR. In the table there are about 290,000 distinct CDR3 sequences, roughly 13% of which are singletons. This specimen comes from a study of T cells in Graves' hyperthyroidism and ophthalmopathy. Points from the study as a whole: Most expanded thyroid clonotypes above 0.001 also appeared in blood.

The TCR was taken from a woman younger than 45 with Graves' hyperthyroidism that later progressed to Graves' ophthalmopathy. V is TRBV9 and J is TRBJ2-2, with 8 nucleotides matching TRBD2. Sequencing was carried out using blood. This CDR3 is CASSVVPGGDTGELFF. The DNA for the CDR3 is TGTGCCAGCAGCGTAGTTCCGGGAGGGGACACCGGGGAGCTGTTTTTT.